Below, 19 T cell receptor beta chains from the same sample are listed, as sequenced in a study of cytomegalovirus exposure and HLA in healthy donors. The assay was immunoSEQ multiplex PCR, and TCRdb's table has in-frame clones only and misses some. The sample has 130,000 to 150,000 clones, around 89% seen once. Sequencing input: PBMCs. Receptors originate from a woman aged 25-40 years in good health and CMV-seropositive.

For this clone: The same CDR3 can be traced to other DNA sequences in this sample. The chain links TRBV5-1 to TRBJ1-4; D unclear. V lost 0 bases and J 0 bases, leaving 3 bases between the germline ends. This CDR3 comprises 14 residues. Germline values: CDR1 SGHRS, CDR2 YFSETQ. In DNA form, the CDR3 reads TGCGCCAGCAGCTTGGGCGCAACTAATGAAAAACTGTTTTTT. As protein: CASSLGATNEKLFF.

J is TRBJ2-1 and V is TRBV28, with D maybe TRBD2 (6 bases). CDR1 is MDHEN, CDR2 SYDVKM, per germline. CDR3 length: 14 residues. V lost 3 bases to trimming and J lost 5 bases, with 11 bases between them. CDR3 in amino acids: CASSLGEVNNEQFF. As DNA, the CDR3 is TGTGCCAGCAGTTTGGGGGAGGTTAACAATGAGCAGTTCTTC.

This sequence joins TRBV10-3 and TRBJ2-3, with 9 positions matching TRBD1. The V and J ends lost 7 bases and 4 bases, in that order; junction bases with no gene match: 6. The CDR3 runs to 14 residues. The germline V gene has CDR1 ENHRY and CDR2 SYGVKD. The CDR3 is CAITGTGSPDTQYF. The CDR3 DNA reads TGTGCCATCACCGGGACAGGGAGCCCAGATACGCAGTATTTT.

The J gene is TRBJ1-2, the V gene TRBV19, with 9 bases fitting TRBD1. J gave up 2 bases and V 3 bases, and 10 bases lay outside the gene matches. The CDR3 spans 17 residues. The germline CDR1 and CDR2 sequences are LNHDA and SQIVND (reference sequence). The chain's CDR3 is CASSIPNPGTGNYGYTF. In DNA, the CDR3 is TGTGCCAGTAGTATCCCTAATCCCGGGACAGGGAACTATGGCTACACCTTC.

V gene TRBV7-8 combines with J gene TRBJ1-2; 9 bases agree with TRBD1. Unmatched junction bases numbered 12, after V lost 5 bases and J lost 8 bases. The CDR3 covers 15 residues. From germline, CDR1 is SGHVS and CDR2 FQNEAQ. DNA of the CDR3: TGTGCCAGCAGCCCGCTCCGGGACAGGGTAAAAGGCTACACCTTC. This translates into CASSPLRDRVKGYTF.

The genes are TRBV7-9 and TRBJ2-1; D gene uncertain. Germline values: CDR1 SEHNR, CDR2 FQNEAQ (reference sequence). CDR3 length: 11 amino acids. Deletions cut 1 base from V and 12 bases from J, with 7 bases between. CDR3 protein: CASSLGPGQFF. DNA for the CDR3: TGTGCCAGCAGCTTAGGCCCGGGGCAGTTCTTC.

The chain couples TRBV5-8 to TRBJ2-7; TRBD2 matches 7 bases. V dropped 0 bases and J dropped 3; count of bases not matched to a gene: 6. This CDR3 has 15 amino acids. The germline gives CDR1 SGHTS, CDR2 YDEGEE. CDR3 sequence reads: CASSLGLGGSYEQYF. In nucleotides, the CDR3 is TGTGCCAGCAGCTTGGGGTTGGGGGGGAGCTACGAGCAGTACTTC.

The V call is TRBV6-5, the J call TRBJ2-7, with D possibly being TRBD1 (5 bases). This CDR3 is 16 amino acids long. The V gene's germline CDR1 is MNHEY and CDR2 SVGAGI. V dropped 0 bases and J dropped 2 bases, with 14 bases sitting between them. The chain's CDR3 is CASSYSYSWGPYEQYF. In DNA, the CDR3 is TGTGCCAGCAGTTACTCGTATTCGTGGGGCCCCTACGAGCAGTACTTC.

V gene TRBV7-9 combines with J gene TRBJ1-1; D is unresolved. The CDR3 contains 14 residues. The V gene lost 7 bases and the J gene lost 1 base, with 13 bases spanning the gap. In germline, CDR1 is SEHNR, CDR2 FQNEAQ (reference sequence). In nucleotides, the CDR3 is TGTGCCAGCATCCCGAGAGTTCAGAACACTGAAGCTTTCTTT. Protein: CASIPRVQNTEAFF.

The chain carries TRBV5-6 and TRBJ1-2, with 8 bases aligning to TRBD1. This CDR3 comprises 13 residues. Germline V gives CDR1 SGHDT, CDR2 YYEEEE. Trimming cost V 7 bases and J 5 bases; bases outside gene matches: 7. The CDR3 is CASDQTGEYGYTF. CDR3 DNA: TGTGCCAGCGACCAGACAGGGGAATATGGCTACACCTTC.

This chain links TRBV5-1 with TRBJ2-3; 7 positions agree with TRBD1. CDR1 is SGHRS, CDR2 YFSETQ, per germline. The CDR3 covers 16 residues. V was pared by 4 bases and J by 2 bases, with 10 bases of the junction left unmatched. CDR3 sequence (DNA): TGCGCCAGCAGCCACAGGGGTGGGATCCTCACAGATACGCAGTATTTT. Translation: CASSHRGGILTDTQYF.

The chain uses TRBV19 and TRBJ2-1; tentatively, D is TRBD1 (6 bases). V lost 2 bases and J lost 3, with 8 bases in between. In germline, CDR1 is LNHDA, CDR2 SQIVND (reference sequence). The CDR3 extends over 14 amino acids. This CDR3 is CASSINRVYNEQFF. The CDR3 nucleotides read TGTGCCAGTAGTATAAACAGGGTCTACAATGAGCAGTTCTTC.

The CDR3, as DNA: TGCGCCAGCAGCCAAGTCCTTAATAGCAATCAGCCCCAGCATTTT. The encoded protein is CASSQVLNSNQPQHF. V gene TRBV4-1 combines with J gene TRBJ1-5, with D uncertain. Trimming removed 1 base from V and 0 bases from J, with 7 bases in between. Germline V gene lookup returns CDR1 MGHRA and CDR2 YSYEKL. The CDR3 extends over 15 amino acids.

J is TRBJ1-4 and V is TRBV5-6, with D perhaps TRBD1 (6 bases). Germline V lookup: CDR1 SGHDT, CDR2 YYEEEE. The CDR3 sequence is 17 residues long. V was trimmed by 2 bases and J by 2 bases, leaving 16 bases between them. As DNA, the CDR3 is TGTGCCAGCAGCTTATACACCGACAGGTTTACTAATGAAAAACTGTTTTTT. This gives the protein CASSLYTDRFTNEKLFF.

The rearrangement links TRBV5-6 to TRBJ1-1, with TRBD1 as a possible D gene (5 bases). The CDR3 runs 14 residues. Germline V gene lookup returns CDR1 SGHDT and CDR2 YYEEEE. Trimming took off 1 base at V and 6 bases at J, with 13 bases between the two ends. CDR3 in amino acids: CASSLTPGVPEAFF. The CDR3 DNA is TGTGCCAGCAGCTTGACCCCGGGGGTTCCTGAAGCTTTCTTT.

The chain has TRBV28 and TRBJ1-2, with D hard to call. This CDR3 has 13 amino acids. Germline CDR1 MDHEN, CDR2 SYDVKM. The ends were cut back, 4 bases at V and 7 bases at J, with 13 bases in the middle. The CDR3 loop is CASSWMGPAGYTF. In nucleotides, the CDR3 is TGTGCCAGCAGTTGGATGGGCCCTGCTGGCTACACCTTC.

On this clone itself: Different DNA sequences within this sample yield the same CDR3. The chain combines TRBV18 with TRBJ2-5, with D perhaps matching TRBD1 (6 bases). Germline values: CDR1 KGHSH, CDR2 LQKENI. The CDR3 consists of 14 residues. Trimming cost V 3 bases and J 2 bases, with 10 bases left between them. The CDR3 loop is CASSPGQYQETQYF. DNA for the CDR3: TGTGCCAGCTCACCCGGACAGTATCAAGAGACCCAGTACTTC.

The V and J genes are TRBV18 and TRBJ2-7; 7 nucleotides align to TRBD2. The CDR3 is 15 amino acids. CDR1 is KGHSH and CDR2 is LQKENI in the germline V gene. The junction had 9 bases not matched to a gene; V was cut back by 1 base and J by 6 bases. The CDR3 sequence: CASSPQRGPFSEQYF. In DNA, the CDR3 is TGTGCCAGCTCACCACAGCGGGGTCCATTCAGCGAGCAGTACTTC. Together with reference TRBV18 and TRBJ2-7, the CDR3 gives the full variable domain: NAGVMQNPRHLVRRRGQEARLRCSPMKGHSHVYWYRQLPEEGLKFMVYLQKENIIDESGMPKERFSAEFPKEGPSILRIQQVVRGDSAAYFCASSPQRGPFSEQYFGPGTRLTVT.

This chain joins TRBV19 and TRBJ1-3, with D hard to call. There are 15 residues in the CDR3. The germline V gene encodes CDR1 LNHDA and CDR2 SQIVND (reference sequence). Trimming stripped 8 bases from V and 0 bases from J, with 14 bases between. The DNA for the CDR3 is TGTGCCAGTCGAGCCCCGGGGAACTCTGGAAACACCATATATTTT. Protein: CASRAPGNSGNTIYF.